A single sample gave rise to the 10 T cell receptor beta chains below, sequenced in a study of vaccination effects on CD4 cells after COVID-19. Assay: immunoSEQ multiplex PCR; the TCRdb copy retains only in-frame clones and omits some. The data contain about 81,000 clones, around four fifths of them seen just once; the ten biggest clones take up 0.85% to 1.3%. These receptors' antigens are unknown. Before sequencing took place, the ViraFEST assay used viral peptide pools to expand antigen-specific CD4+ T cells. CD4+ T cells were isolated after less than 13 days of culture. Of the BNT162b2 and mRNA-1273 vaccines, participants received two doses of one or the other. The sequencing used CD4+ T cells from PBMCs cultured with HCoV-OC43 spike peptides, collected after COVID-19 vaccination. The subset: HCoV-OC43 spike overlapping peptide pool stimulation. Source of these receptors: a human donor who received a COVID-19 vaccine.

The rearrangement links TRBV6-5 to TRBJ2-3; D may correspond to TRBD1 or TRBD2 (6 bases each). V lost 6 bases, J lost 5 bases, and 12 bases lay in between. The CDR3 length is 13 residues. In germline, CDR1 is MNHEY, CDR2 SVGAGI. In DNA form, the CDR3 reads TGTGCCAGCAGACAGGGCGGGATAGATACGCAGTATTTT. This encodes CASRQGGIDTQYF.

CDR3 DNA: TGTGCCACCAGTGACCGGACTGGATTGGGTGAAAAACTGTTTTTT. This sequence encodes CATSDRTGLGEKLFF. J is TRBJ1-4 and V is TRBV24-1, with D uncertain. There are 15 residues in the CDR3. Germline V gene data show CDR1 as KGHDR and CDR2 as SFDVKD. Trimming shortened V by 4 bases and J by 7 bases, and 15 bases separated the two germline ends.

The chain has TRBV6-1 and TRBJ1-3, with D perhaps matching TRBD1 (5 bases). The germline V gene has CDR1 MNHNS and CDR2 SASEGT. V was shortened by 2 bases and J by 4 bases, with 15 bases between the two germline ends. The CDR3 is 16 residues long. The CDR3 sequence is CASSENGGARGNTIYF. CDR3 DNA sequence: TGTGCCAGCAGTGAAAACGGGGGTGCCCGCGGAAACACCATATATTTT.

CDR3 protein: CASSDFRTTDTQYF. The DNA for the CDR3 is TGTGCCAGCAGTGACTTCCGGACCACAGATACGCAGTATTTT. V usage is TRBV6-4 and J usage is TRBJ2-3; D is ambiguous. CDR1 MRHNA and CDR2 SNTAGT come from the germline V gene. The CDR3 has 14 amino acids. V was cut by 1 base and J by 2 bases, with 7 bases left in between.

The V and J genes are TRBV5-1 and TRBJ2-3; 9 nucleotides align to TRBD1. V trimming: 3 bases; J trimming: 1 base; junction bases outside the gene matches: 9. The CDR3 spans 17 residues. CDR1 and CDR2 from the germline V gene are SGHRS and YFSETQ. Written as DNA, the CDR3 is TGCGCCAGCAGCTCCGGGACAGGGAATGTCGGCACAGATACGCAGTATTTT. Residues: CASSSGTGNVGTDTQYF.

CDR3 DNA sequence: TGTGCCAGCAGCCCCGAGTTCAATTCACCCCTCCACTTT. Translation gives CASSPEFNSPLHF. The rearrangement links TRBV7-2 to TRBJ1-6; D not certain. V was trimmed by 5 bases and J by 7 bases, leaving 9 bases between them. There are 13 residues in the CDR3. The germline V gene encodes CDR1 SGHTA and CDR2 FQGNSA. The whole variable domain, remainder taken from reference TRBV7-2 and TRBJ1-6, is GAGVSQSPSNKVTEKGKDVELRCDPISGHTALYWYRQSLGQGLEFLIYFQGNSAPDKSGLPSDRFSAERTGGSVSTLTIQRTQQEDSAVYLCASSPEFNSPLHFGNGTRLTVT.

This rearrangement joins TRBV6-2 or TRBV6-3 to TRBJ2-2, with 7 bases identical to TRBD1. The CDR3 contains 17 residues. The germline CDR1 and CDR2 sequences are MNHEY and SVGEGT. J was trimmed by 4 bases and V by 3 bases; bases with no gene match: 11. CDR3 region: CASSYYRQGDGTGELFF. As DNA, the CDR3 is TGTGCCAGCAGTTATTACCGACAGGGTGATGGCACCGGGGAGCTGTTTTTT.

This clone was counted between two and nine times. In nucleotides, the CDR3 is TGTGCCAGCAGCCCAAGCGGGGCGAAACGTTACGAGCAGTACGTC. The encoded protein is CASSPSGAKRYEQYV. This chain joins TRBV27 and TRBJ2-7; 7 bases line up with TRBD2. The CDR3 extends over 15 amino acids. V was pared by 6 bases and J by 4 bases, with 12 bases of the junction left unmatched. Germline V CDR1 and CDR2: MNHEY, SMNVEV (reference sequence).

The chain is built from TRBV29-1 and TRBJ1-2; D uncertain. Trimming removed 2 bases at V and 7 bases at J, with 5 bases between. The CDR3 is 10 residues long. CDR1 and CDR2 (germline): SQVTM, ANQGSEA. The CDR3 loop is CSVESPGYTF. DNA of the CDR3: TGCAGCGTTGAATCCCCTGGCTACACCTTC. Filled out from reference TRBV29-1 and TRBJ1-2, the complete variable domain reads SAVISQKPSRDICQRGTSLTIQCQVDSQVTMMFWYRQQPGQSLTLIATANQGSEATYESGFVIDKFPISRPNLTFSTLTVSNMSPEDSSIYLCSVESPGYTFGSGTRLTVV.

CDR3 coding DNA: TGTGCCAGTAGTATAAACTGGTCGACATACAATCAGCCCCAGCATTTT. It encodes CASSINWSTYNQPQHF. V is TRBV19 and J is TRBJ1-5, with D uncertain. CDR1 is LNHDA and CDR2 is SQIVND in the germline V gene (reference sequence). This CDR3 has 16 amino acids. V was shortened by 2 bases and J by 3 bases, with 14 bases between the two germline ends.